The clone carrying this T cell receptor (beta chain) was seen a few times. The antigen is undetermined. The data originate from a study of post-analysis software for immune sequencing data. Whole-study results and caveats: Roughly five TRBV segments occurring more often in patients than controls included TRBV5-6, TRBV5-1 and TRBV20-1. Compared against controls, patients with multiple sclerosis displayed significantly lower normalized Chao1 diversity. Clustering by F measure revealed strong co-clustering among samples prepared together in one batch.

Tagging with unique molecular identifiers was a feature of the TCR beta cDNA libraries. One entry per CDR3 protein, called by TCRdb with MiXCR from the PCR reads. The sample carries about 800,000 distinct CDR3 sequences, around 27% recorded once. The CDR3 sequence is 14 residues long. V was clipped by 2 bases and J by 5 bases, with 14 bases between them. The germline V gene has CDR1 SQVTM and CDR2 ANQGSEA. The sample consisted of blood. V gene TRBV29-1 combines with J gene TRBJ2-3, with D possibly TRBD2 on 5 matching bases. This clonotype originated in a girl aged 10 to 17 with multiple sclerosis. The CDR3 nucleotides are TGCAGCGTTGAATTTCCGGGGTCGGGAGATACGCAGTATTTT. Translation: CSVEFPGSGDTQYF.